Listed below are T cell receptor beta chains from one sample, sequenced in a study of T cell responses to AZD1222 COVID-19 vaccine. The data were produced by immunoSEQ multiplex PCR, yet TCRdb's version contains in-frame clones alone and is incomplete. This table holds about 120,000 clones, roughly 90% found once. The sample here was peripheral blood, taken 28 days after the second AZD1222 dose. These receptors came from an adult who received the AZD1222 COVID-19 vaccine. The CDR3 runs from the conserved cysteine through the conserved F or W. The order of the fields is V gene, D gene, J gene, CDR3 protein, CDR3 DNA. The D gene is left open where the match is weak.

TRBV21-1	-	TRBJ2-5	CASSYRQGQETQYF	TGTGCCAGCAGCTATCGACAGGGGCAAGAGACCCAGTACTTC
TRBV7-2	-	TRBJ2-3	CASSQGPSSDTQYF	TGTGCCAGCAGCCAAGGACCCTCCTCAGATACGCAGTATTTT
TRBV5-1	-	TRBJ2-5	CASSLRGRGETQYF	TGCGCCAGCAGCTTGCGAGGGAGAGGGGAGACCCAGTACTTC
TRBV6-2/TRBV6-3	-	TRBJ2-7	CASSYSALSSSYEQYF	TGTGCCAGCAGTTACTCAGCTCTTTCTAGCTCCTACGAGCAGTACTTC
TRBV15	TRBD2	TRBJ2-3	CATSRDARTSGSSSTDTQYF	TGTGCCACCAGCAGAGATGCAAGGACTAGTGGATCTTCTAGCACAGATACGCAGTATTTT
TRBV29-1	-	TRBJ2-2	CSVQIALGTGELFF	TGCAGCGTCCAGATCGCCTTGGGCACCGGGGAGCTGTTTTTT
TRBV28	-	TRBJ2-1	CASSEGTHNEQFF	TGTGCCAGCAGTGAGGGGACACACAATGAGCAGTTCTTC
TRBV28	-	TRBJ2-7	CASSSSGTGTYYEQYF	TGTGCCAGCAGTTCTAGCGGGACAGGTACCTACTACGAGCAGTACTTC
TRBV28	-	TRBJ2-7	CASSYPLGRRTYEQYF	TGTGCCAGCAGTTACCCCCTCGGACGGAGGACCTACGAGCAGTACTTC
TRBV7-9	-	TRBJ2-1	CASSQPGGDEQFF	TGTGCCAGCAGCCAACCCGGGGGTGATGAGCAGTTCTTC
TRBV3-1/TRBV3-2	-	TRBJ2-2	CASSLSGAGTGELFF	TGTGCCAGCAGCCTCTCCGGGGCCGGGACCGGGGAGCTGTTTTTT
TRBV11-3	-	TRBJ1-1	CASSLAQNTEAFF	TGTGCCAGCAGCTTAGCTCAGAACACTGAAGCTTTCTTT
TRBV14	-	TRBJ1-3	CASSQRQGFSGNTIYF	TGTGCCAGCAGTCAAAGGCAGGGTTTCTCTGGAAACACCATATATTTT
TRBV11-3	-	TRBJ1-1	CASTRRGYTEAFF	TGTGCCAGCACCCGCCGGGGGTACACTGAAGCTTTCTTT
TRBV29-1	TRBD1	TRBJ2-7	CSVAGTGGYEQYF	TGCAGCGTTGCCGGGACAGGGGGCTACGAGCAGTACTTC
TRBV7-9	-	TRBJ1-2	CASSTSDQGNYGYTF	TGTGCCAGCAGCACGAGCGATCAGGGAAACTATGGCTACACCTTC
TRBV5-6	-	TRBJ1-2	CASSLTGLGGYGYTF	TGTGCCAGCAGCCTAACGGGACTGGGAGGTTATGGCTACACCTTC
TRBV29-1	-	TRBJ2-1	CSVEEGAYNEQFF	TGCAGCGTTGAGGAGGGGGCCTACAATGAGCAGTTCTTC